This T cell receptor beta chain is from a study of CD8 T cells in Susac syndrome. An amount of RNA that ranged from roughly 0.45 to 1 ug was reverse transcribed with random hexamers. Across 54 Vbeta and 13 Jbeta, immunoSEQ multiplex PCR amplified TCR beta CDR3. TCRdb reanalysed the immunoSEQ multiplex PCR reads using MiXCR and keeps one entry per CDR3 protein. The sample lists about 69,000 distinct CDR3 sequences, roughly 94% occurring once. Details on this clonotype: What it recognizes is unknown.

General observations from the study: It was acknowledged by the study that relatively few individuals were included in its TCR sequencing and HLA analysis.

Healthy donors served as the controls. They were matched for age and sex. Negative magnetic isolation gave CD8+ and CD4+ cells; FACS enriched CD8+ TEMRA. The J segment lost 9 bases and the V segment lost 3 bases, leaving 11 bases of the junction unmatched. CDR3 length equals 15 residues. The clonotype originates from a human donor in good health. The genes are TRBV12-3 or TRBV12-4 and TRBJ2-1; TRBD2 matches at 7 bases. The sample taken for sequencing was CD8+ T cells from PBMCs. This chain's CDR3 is CASSFASGVLGEQFF. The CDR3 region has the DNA TGTGCCAGCAGTTTTGCCAGCGGGGTCTTAGGTGAGCAGTTCTTC.